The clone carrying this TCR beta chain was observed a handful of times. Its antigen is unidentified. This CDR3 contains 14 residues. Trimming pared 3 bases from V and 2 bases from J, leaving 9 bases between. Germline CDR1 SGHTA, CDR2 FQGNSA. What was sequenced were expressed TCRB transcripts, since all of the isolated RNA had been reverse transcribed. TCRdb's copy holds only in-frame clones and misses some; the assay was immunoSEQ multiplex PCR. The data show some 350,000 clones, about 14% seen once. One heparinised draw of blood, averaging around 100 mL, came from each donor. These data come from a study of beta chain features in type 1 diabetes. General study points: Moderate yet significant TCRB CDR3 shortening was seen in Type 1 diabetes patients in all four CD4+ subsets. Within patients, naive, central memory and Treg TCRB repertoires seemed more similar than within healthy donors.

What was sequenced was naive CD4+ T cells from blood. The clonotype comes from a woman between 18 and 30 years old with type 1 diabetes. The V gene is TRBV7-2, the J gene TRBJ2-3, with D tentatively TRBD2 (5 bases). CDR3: CASSLSAATDTQYF. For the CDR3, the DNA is TGTGCCAGCAGCTTGTCAGCGGCCACAGATACGCAGTATTTT.